Below, 12 T cell receptor beta chains from the same sample are listed, as sequenced in a study of blood T cell repertoires in COVID-19 (dated by TCRdb to between 2020 and 2021). Receptor libraries were prepared by the immunoSEQ multiplex PCR assay. In its TCRdb copy, this immuneACCESS table keeps in-frame sequences only and misses some clones. Where compared with another copy, unresolved V genes explain less than half of these, and the others have no known cause. This sample holds roughly 150,000 clones; 75% to 85% were observed only once. Of the sample, around 6% is held by the ten largest clones. The specimen sequenced was PBMCs or T cells enriched from blood (not recorded which). The receptors shown here come from a man in his forties who had recovered from COVID-19.

V gene TRBV2 combines with J gene TRBJ1-1, with D tentatively TRBD1 (5 bases). The germline V gene has CDR1 SNHLY and CDR2 FYNNEI. V shed 0 bases and J shed 5 bases, with 7 bases lying between them. This CDR3 contains 13 residues. The CDR3 sequence: CASSEAGETEAFF. The CDR3 DNA reads TGTGCCAGCAGTGAAGCAGGGGAAACTGAAGCTTTCTTT.

This rearrangement joins TRBV2 to TRBJ2-1, with a weak D call TRBD2 (6 bases). Per germline, CDR1 SNHLY and CDR2 FYNNEI. V dropped 4 bases and J dropped 10 bases, with 11 bases sitting between them. The CDR3 is made up of 12 amino acids. The CDR3 coding sequence is TGTGCCAGCAGTGGCGCGGGGAGCGAGCAGTTCTTC. It is translated as CASSGAGSEQFF.

This clone was detected once. The chain carries TRBV29-1 and TRBJ2-5; the match to TRBD1 covers 7 bases. Trimming took 0 bases from V and 4 from J; bases not matched to a gene: 5. Looked up from germline, CDR1 is SQVTM and CDR2 is ANQGSEA. This CDR3 spans 14 amino acids. CDR3 coding DNA: TGCAGCGTTGAAGATCCAAGGGGGCGAGAGACCCAGTACTTC. It translates to CSVEDPRGRETQYF.

The J gene is TRBJ1-5, the V gene TRBV4-1; D uncertain. V was shortened by 7 bases and J by 2 bases, with 15 bases between the two germline ends. CDR3 length equals 15 residues. Germline CDR1 and CDR2: MGHRA and YSYEKL. CDR3 in amino acids: CASNEFGEGNQPQHF. CDR3 coding DNA: TGCGCCAGCAACGAGTTCGGGGAGGGCAATCAGCCCCAGCATTTT.

This clone turned up a few times. V and J are TRBV25-1 and TRBJ1-1; the match to TRBD1 covers 8 bases. CDR3 size: 16 residues. CDR1 is MGHDK, CDR2 SYGVNS, per germline. Germline trimming cut 5 bases from V and 1 base from J; bases unmatched to any gene: 9. CDR3 sequence reads: CASSPTPDRGNTEAFF. CDR3 in DNA: TGTGCCAGCAGTCCCACCCCTGACAGGGGGAACACTGAAGCTTTCTTT.

The chain carries TRBV11-2 and TRBJ2-3, with D uncertain. Trimming took 5 bases from V and 0 from J, leaving 12 bases between them. Per the germline V gene, CDR1 is SGHAT and CDR2 is FQNNGV. The length of the CDR3 is 15 residues. The CDR3 loop is CASSQSAYSTDTQYF. The DNA of the CDR3 is TGTGCCAGCAGCCAGTCCGCTTATAGCACAGATACGCAGTATTTT.

This chain joins TRBV6-1 and TRBJ1-2; 7 positions match TRBD1. The germline gives CDR1 MNHNS, CDR2 SASEGT. The CDR3 sequence is 15 residues long. J was trimmed by 5 bases and V by 2 bases; bases with no gene match: 8. DNA for the CDR3: TGTGCCAGCAGTGAATGGAGAGGGGGCGGTTATGGCTACACCTTC. It specifies CASSEWRGGGYGYTF.

CDR3 sequence: CASSMGTAVLSGNTIYF. The DNA of the CDR3 is TGTGCCAGTAGTATGGGGACAGCAGTCCTCTCTGGAAACACCATATATTTT. V and J are TRBV19 and TRBJ1-3; TRBD1 agrees at 7 bases. The CDR3 covers 17 residues. Germline V lookup: CDR1 LNHDA, CDR2 SQIVND (reference sequence). V was clipped by 3 bases and J by 0 bases; unmatched bases: 8.

The rearrangement joins TRBV5-5 to TRBJ2-5; D might be TRBD2 (5 bases). The CDR3 covers 16 residues. Trimming removed 4 bases from V and 2 bases from J, with 18 bases in between. Per the germline V gene, CDR1 is SGHKS and CDR2 is YYEKEE (reference sequence). The CDR3, as DNA: TGTGCCAGCAGCGCCAATCCGGGGTTGGCTCAAGAGACCCAGTACTTC. It yields the protein CASSANPGLAQETQYF.

CDR3 in DNA: TGTGCCAGCAGTCCTACTTCCTTAGGGGGGGGCGCGCCAACAGATACGCAGTATTTT. Its translation is CASSPTSLGGGAPTDTQYF. The rearrangement links TRBV6-6 to TRBJ2-3, with D perhaps TRBD2 (7 bases). Germline V gene sequence: CDR1 MNHNY, CDR2 SVGAGI (reference sequence). The CDR3 sequence is 19 residues long. V dropped 5 bases and J dropped 3 bases, with 27 bases sitting between them.

The chain carries TRBV19 and TRBJ1-2; D not resolved. V lost 3 bases and J 3 bases, leaving 8 bases between the germline ends. Per germline, CDR1 LNHDA and CDR2 SQIVND (reference sequence). The CDR3 consists of 13 residues. DNA for the CDR3: TGTGCCAGTAGTATCGCTGGAGACTATGGCTACACCTTC. Encoded protein: CASSIAGDYGYTF.

The chain employs TRBV4-2 and TRBJ1-6, with 7 nucleotides matching TRBD1. The CDR3 has 14 residues. The J segment lost 9 bases and the V segment lost 3 bases, leaving 5 bases of the junction unmatched. Germline CDR1 and CDR2: LGHNA and YNFKEQ. The CDR3, as DNA: TGTGCCAGCAGCCAGGGACAGTCTGGTTCACCCCTCCACTTT. Translation: CASSQGQSGSPLHF.